A single sample is the source of the 18 T cell receptor beta chains below, sequenced in a study of T cell repertoires in cytomegalovirus infection. TCRdb re-derived calls from the reads in MiXCR, one entry per CDR3 protein. Among some 390,000 distinct CDR3 sequences, less than 20% were seen once, and the ten largest hold under 9%. Sequencing was carried out using PBMCs. The source is a human donor in good health (CMV status not recorded). Some clones in this sample may be carry-over from other donors' samples.

This clonotype has a handful of counts. CDR3 DNA sequence: TGTGCCAGCAGCGTAACCCTAGCTACTGAGCAGTTCTTC. Translation: CASSVTLATEQFF. The genes are TRBV2 and TRBJ2-1; possibly TRBD2 for D (5 bases). The CDR3 consists of 13 residues. Trimming pared 6 bases from V and 9 bases from J, leaving 15 bases between. The germline V gene encodes CDR1 SNHLY and CDR2 FYNNEI.

This clonotype was picked up a small number of times. The rearrangement uses TRBV12-3 or TRBV12-4 and TRBJ1-3; maybe TRBD1 (5 bases). The ends were cut back, 1 base at V and 4 bases at J, with 20 bases in the middle. The CDR3 runs 18 residues. CDR3 region: CASSLDSGPLFWGNTIYF. Written as DNA, the CDR3 is TGTGCCAGCAGTTTAGACTCGGGACCCCTATTTTGGGGAAACACCATATATTTT.

This clonotype was recorded at least ten times. The chain carries TRBV11-3 and TRBJ1-1; no reliable D call. The V and J ends lost 5 bases and 4 bases respectively, with 11 bases between them. The CDR3 runs to 13 residues. Germline loops: CDR1 SGHNT, CDR2 YENEEA. The CDR3 is CASSLLGGTEAFF. The CDR3 coding sequence is TGTGCCAGCAGCCTCTTGGGAGGCACTGAAGCTTTCTTT.

CDR3 DNA: TGTGCCAGCAGCCATCCCGGGACAGGGACCTACGAGCAGTACTTC. Its translation is CASSHPGTGTYEQYF. V and J are TRBV11-2 and TRBJ2-7, with 9 positions matching TRBD1. Germline V gene lookup returns CDR1 SGHAT and CDR2 FQNNGV. The CDR3 consists of 15 residues. V gave up 5 bases and J gave up 2 bases; unmatched junction bases: 7.

In this sample, this clonotype turned up many times. The chain employs TRBV7-9 and TRBJ2-3, with 8 nucleotides matching TRBD2. V was pared by 3 bases and J by 2 bases, with 1 base of the junction left unmatched. The CDR3 spans 14 residues. Germline CDR1 SEHNR, CDR2 FQNEAQ (reference sequence). In DNA, the CDR3 is TGTGCCAGCAGCTTGACTAGCGCCACAGATACGCAGTATTTT. Translating it yields CASSLTSATDTQYF.

The chain combines TRBV2 with TRBJ1-4; 7 nucleotides align to TRBD1. This CDR3 is 14 amino acids long. CDR1 and CDR2 from the germline V gene are SNHLY and FYNNEI. V lost 5 bases, J lost 8 bases, and 8 bases stayed unmatched. As DNA, the CDR3 is TGTGCCAGCAGTCGACAGGGAGTTGAAGAAAAACTGTTTTTT. Translation: CASSRQGVEEKLFF.

This clonotype was detected only once. V is TRBV15 and J is TRBJ2-3; 8 bases line up with TRBD2. There are 16 residues in the CDR3. V shed 0 bases, J shed 4 bases, and the junction held 6 bases outside the gene matches. Germline V CDR1 and CDR2: LNHNV, YYDKDF (reference sequence). The CDR3 DNA follows: TGTGCCACCAGCAGAGACCACCCGGGGGGGTCAGATACGCAGTATTTT. Translation: CATSRDHPGGSDTQYF.

This clonotype was counted only a few times. The rearrangement joins TRBV5-5 to TRBJ1-5; 11 bases are a match to TRBD1. This CDR3 has 14 amino acids. Losses at the gene ends were 4 bases for V and 6 bases for J; bases not matched to a gene: 3. Looked up from germline, CDR1 is SGHKS and CDR2 is YYEKEE (reference sequence). The CDR3 nucleotides read TGTGCCAGCAGCGCTGGGACAGGGGGTCAGCCCCAGCATTTT. This gives the protein CASSAGTGGQPQHF.

This clonotype was observed a handful of times. The V gene is TRBV20-1, the J gene TRBJ2-5; D uncertain. CDR1 DFQATT and CDR2 SNEGSKA come from the germline V gene (reference sequence). Trimming cost V 3 bases and J 3 bases, with 5 bases left between them. This CDR3 has 11 residues. CDR3 sequence reads: CSASWKETQYF. CDR3 bases: TGCAGTGCTAGTTGGAAAGAGACCCAGTACTTC.

The table lists this clonotype with a few counts. The chain recombines TRBV20-1 with TRBJ2-5; 14 bases agree with TRBD2. Germline V gives CDR1 DFQATT, CDR2 SNEGSKA (reference sequence). The CDR3 is 18 residues long. V lost 5 bases and J lost 5; bases outside the gene matches: 16. The CDR3 DNA follows: TGCAGTGCTCCTCGAGGACTAGCGGGGGGCACGTTCGAGGAGACCCAGTACTTC. Protein: CSAPRGLAGGTFEETQYF.

The chain has TRBV6-2 or TRBV6-3 and TRBJ2-7, with D tentatively TRBD2 (5 bases). From germline, CDR1 is MNHEY and CDR2 SVGEGT. The CDR3 extends over 15 amino acids. Trimming cost V 2 bases and J 3 bases, with 14 bases left between them. The CDR3 DNA reads as TGTGCCAGCAGTTACCCCCGAGGGATGTTCTACGAGCAGTACTTC. This gives the protein CASSYPRGMFYEQYF.

The chain is built from TRBV2 and TRBJ2-5; weak D call: TRBD2 (6 bases). The CDR3 has 11 residues. V was cut by 1 base and J by 10 bases, with 7 bases left in between. The V gene's germline CDR1 is SNHLY and CDR2 FYNNEI. CDR3 region: CASSEVGGQYF. The CDR3 DNA reads as TGTGCCAGCAGTGAAGTGGGGGGCCAGTACTTC.

The rearrangement links TRBV29-1 to TRBJ2-7; the D is unclear. The CDR3 contains 12 residues. Germline V gene data show CDR1 as SQVTM and CDR2 as ANQGSEA. V shed 4 bases and J shed 2 bases, with 9 bases lying between them. The DNA of the CDR3 is TGCAGCGTTGTGTCCGGGCCCTACGAGCAGTACTTC. This sequence encodes CSVVSGPYEQYF.

This chain uses TRBV18 with TRBJ2-1; D is unclear. CDR3 size: 13 residues. Germline CDR1 and CDR2: KGHSH and LQKENI. The ends were cut back, 5 bases at V and 6 bases at J, with 11 bases in the middle. Here the CDR3 reads CASSSMRSNEQFF. The CDR3 DNA reads as TGTGCCAGCTCAAGTATGAGGAGCAATGAGCAGTTCTTC.

This clonotype showed up many times. The rearrangement joins TRBV14 to TRBJ2-7; tentative D call: TRBD1 (6 bases). The germline V gene has CDR1 SGHDN and CDR2 FVKESK. V gave up 0 bases and J gave up 2 bases, with 17 bases separating them. The CDR3 loop spans 17 amino acids. CDR3 sequence (DNA): TGTGCCAGCAGCCAAGATCCTAAGGTGGCAGGGGCCTACGAGCAGTACTTC. Protein sequence: CASSQDPKVAGAYEQYF.

There are many counts of this clonotype. The V call is TRBV7-2, the J call TRBJ2-3; 10 positions agree with TRBD1. After removal of 6 bases from V and 5 bases from J, the junction contained 2 bases not matched to a gene. This CDR3 has 13 residues. The germline CDR1 and CDR2 sequences are SGHTA and FQGNSA. CDR3 residues: CASRTGGRDTQYF. In DNA form, the CDR3 reads TGTGCCAGCAGGACAGGGGGCAGAGATACGCAGTATTTT.

J is TRBJ2-3 and V is TRBV6-1, with TRBD1 matching 7 bases. Germline values: CDR1 MNHNS, CDR2 SASEGT. Trimming took 7 bases from V and 4 from J; bases not matched to a gene: 11. CDR3 length equals 15 residues. As DNA, the CDR3 is TGTGCCAGCATGACGGGACAGTTTGAAGCAGATACGCAGTATTTT. It translates to CASMTGQFEADTQYF.

This clonotype was seen ten or more times. The V and J genes are TRBV7-2 and TRBJ1-1; a possible D gene is TRBD1 (5 bases). Germline V lookup: CDR1 SGHTA, CDR2 FQGNSA. V was trimmed by 5 bases and J by 0 bases, leaving 13 bases between them. The CDR3 spans 15 residues. DNA for the CDR3: TGTGCCAGCAGCCTAACTCAGGGACTGAACACTGAAGCTTTCTTT. Translated, it gives CASSLTQGLNTEAFF. Using reference TRBV7-2 and TRBJ1-1 for the parts outside the CDR3, the full variable domain is GAGVSQSPSNKVTEKGKDVELRCDPISGHTALYWYRQSLGQGLEFLIYFQGNSAPDKSGLPSDRFSAERTGGSVSTLTIQRTQQEDSAVYLCASSLTQGLNTEAFFGQGTRLTVV.